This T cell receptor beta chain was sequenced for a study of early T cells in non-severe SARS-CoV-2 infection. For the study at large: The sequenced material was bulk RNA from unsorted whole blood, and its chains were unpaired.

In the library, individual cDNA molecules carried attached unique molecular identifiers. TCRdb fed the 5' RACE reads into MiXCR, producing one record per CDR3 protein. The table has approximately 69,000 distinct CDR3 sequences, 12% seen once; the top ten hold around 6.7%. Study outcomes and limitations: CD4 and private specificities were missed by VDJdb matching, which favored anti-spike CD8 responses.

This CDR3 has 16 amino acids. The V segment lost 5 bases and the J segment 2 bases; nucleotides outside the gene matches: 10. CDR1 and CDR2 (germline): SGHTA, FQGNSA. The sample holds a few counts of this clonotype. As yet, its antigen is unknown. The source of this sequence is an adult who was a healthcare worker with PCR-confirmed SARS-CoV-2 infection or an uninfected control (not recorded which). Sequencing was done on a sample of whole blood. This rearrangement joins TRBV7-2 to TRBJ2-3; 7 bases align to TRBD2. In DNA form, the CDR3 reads TGTGCCAGCAGCCGAGGAACGGGGGGTTACACAGATACGCAGTATTTT. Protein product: CASSRGTGGYTDTQYF.